This T cell receptor beta chain was recorded in a study of cytomegalovirus exposure and HLA in healthy donors. A note on this clone: Its antigen is still unknown.

V trimming: 6 bases; J trimming: 1 base; junction bases outside the gene matches: 7. There are 15 residues in the CDR3. Germline CDR1 is SEHNR and CDR2 is FQNEAQ (reference sequence). Broader study findings: In vitro experiments confirmed that three CMV-associated chains were specific for CMV antigens. Follow-up analysis later connected one missense variant in DCLRE1C with trimming of TCR beta V- and J-genes.

PCR involved 60 Vbeta and 13 Jbeta primers. Authors' data handling: As a later analysis found, there were 70 million to 100 million unique TCR beta chains, of which roughly 11 million were shared. Profiled with immunoSEQ multiplex PCR; TCRdb holds only in-frame clones, not every one. The V and J calls and the clone size are those of that table, but D and trimming were determined from the DNA. The sample contains 150,000 to 200,000 clones, approximately 80% of which appear only once. The receptor comes from a man aged 18-30 years in good health and CMV-seronegative. The chain joins TRBV7-9 to TRBJ1-1, with 8 bases fitting TRBD1. The source material was PBMCs. Written as DNA, the CDR3 is TGTGCCAGCAGTTCCGAACAGGGGGGGAACACTGAAGCTTTCTTT. This encodes CASSSEQGGNTEAFF.